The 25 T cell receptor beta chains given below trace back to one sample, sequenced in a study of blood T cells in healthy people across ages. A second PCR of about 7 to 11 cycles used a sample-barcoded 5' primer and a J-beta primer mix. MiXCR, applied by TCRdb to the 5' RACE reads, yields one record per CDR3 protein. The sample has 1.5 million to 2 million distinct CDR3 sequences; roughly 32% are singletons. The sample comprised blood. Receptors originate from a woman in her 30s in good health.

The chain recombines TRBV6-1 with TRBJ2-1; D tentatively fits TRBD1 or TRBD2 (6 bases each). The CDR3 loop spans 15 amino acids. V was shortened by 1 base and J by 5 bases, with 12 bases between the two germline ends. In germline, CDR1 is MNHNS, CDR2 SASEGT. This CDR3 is CASSEVNREDNEQFF. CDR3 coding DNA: TGTGCCAGCAGTGAAGTTAACAGGGAGGACAATGAGCAGTTCTTC.

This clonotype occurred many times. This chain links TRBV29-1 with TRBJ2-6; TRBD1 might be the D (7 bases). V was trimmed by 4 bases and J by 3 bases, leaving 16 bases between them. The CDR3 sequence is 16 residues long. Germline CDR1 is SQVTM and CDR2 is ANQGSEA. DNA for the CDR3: TGCAGCGTTGGTAGACAGGGACTCCGTGGGGCCAACGTCCTGACTTTC. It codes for CSVGRQGLRGANVLTF.

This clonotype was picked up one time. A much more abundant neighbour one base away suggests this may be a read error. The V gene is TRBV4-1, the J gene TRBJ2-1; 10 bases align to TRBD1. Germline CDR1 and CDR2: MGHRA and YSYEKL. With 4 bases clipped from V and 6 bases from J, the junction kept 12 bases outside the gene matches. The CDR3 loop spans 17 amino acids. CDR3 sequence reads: CASSLPWTGGLCNEQFF. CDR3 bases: TGCGCCAGCAGCCTACCTTGGACAGGGGGACTTTGCAATGAGCAGTTCTTC.

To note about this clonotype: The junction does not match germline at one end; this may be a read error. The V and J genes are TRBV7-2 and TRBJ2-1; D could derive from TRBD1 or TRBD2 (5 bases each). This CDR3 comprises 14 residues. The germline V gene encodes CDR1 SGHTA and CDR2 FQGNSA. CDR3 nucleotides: TGTGCCAACAGCTCCGGGACCTATAACAATGAGCAGTTCTTC. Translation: CANSSGTYNNEQFF.

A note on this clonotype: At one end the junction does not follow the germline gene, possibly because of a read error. CDR3 in DNA: TGTGTCAGCAGCCCGTCCGCCCTTGCAGATACGCAGTATTTT. Its protein is CVSSPSALADTQYF. The V gene is TRBV11-2, the J gene TRBJ2-3; D is unclear. The CDR3 sequence is 14 residues long. Per germline, CDR1 SGHAT and CDR2 FQNNGV.

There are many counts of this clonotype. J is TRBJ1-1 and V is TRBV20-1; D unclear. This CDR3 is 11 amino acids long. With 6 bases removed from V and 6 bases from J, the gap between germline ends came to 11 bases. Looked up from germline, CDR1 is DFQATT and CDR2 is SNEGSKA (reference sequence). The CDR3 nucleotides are TGCAGTGCCCCCTTTGCGGCTGAAGCTTTCTTT. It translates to CSAPFAAEAFF.

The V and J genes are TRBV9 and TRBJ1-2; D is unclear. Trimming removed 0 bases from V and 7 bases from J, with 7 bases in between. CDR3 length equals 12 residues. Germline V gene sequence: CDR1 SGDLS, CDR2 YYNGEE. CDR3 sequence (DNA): TGTGCCAGCAGCGTAGACGGTCTTGGCTACACCTTC. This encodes CASSVDGLGYTF.

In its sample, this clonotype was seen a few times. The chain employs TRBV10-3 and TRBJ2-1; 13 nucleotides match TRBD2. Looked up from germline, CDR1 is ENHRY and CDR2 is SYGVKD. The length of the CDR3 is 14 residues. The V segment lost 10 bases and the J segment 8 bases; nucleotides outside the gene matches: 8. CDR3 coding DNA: TGTGCCAGTACTGGACTAGCGGGAGTCGATGAGCAGTTCTTC. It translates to CASTGLAGVDEQFF.

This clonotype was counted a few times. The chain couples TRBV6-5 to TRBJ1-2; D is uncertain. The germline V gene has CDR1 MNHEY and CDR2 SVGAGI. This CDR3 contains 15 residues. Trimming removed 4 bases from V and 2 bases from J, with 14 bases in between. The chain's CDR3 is CASSLYSGGNYGYTF. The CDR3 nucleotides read TGTGCCAGCAGTTTATACAGCGGCGGAAACTATGGCTACACCTTC.

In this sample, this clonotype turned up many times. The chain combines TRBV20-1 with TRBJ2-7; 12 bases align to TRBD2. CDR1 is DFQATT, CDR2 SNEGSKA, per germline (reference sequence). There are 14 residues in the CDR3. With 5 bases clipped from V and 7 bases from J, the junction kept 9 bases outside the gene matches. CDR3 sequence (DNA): TGCAGTGCTCCTAGGACTAGCGGGGCGAAGGAGCAGTACTTC. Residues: CSAPRTSGAKEQYF.

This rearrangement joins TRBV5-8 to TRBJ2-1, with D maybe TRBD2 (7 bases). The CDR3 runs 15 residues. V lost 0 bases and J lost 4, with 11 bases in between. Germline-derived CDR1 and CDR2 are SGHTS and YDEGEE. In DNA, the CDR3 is TGTGCCAGCAGCTTGGTTAGGGGGGGTTACAATGAGCAGTTCTTC. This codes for CASSLVRGGYNEQFF.

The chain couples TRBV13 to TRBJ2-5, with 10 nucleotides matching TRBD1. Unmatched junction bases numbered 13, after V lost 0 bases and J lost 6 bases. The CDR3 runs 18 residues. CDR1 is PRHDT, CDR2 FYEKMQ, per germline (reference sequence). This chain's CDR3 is CASSLGPTSRGQGKTQYF. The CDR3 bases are TGTGCCAGCAGCTTAGGCCCCACAAGTCGGGGACAGGGGAAGACCCAGTACTTC.

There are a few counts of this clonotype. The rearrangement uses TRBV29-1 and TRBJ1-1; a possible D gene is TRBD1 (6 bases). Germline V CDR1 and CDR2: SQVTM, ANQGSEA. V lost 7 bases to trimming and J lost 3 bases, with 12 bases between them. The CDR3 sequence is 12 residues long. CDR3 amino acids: CSGQESYTEAFF. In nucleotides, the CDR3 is TGCAGCGGACAGGAATCTTACACTGAAGCTTTCTTT.

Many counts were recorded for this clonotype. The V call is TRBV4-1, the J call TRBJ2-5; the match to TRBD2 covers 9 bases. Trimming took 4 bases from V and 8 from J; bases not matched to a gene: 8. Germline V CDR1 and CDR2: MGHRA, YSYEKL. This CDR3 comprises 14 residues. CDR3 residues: CASSRDGSGGTQYF. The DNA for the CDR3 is TGCGCCAGCAGCCGTGATGGTAGCGGGGGAACCCAGTACTTC.

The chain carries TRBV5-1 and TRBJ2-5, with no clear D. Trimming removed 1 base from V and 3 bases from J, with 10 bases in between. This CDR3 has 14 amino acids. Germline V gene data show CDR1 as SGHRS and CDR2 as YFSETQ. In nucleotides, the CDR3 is TGCGCCAGCAGCTTGACCGGGCCAAAAGAGACCCAGTACTTC. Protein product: CASSLTGPKETQYF.

CDR3 in amino acids: CASSRGTGGEAFF. The CDR3, as DNA: TGTGCCAGCAGTCGCGGGACAGGGGGCGAAGCTTTCTTT. This rearrangement joins TRBV27 to TRBJ1-1; 12 positions agree with TRBD1. Germline V gene data show CDR1 as MNHEY and CDR2 as SMNVEV (reference sequence). The CDR3 is 13 amino acids. Trimming removed 5 bases from V and 8 bases from J; junction bases left unmatched: 3.

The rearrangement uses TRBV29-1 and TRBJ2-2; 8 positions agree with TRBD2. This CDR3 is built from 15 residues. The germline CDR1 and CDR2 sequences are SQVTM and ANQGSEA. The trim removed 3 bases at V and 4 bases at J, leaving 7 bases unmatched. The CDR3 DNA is TGCAGCGTTGAGGTGACTAGCGCTACCACCGGGGAGCTGTTTTTT. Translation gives CSVEVTSATTGELFF.

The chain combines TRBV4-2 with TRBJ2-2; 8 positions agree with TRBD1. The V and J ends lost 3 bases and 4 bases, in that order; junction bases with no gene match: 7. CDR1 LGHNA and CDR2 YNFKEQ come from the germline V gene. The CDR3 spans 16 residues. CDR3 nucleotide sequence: TGTGCCAGCAGCCATCCCGGGACAGGTGTCACCGGGGAGCTGTTTTTT. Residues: CASSHPGTGVTGELFF.

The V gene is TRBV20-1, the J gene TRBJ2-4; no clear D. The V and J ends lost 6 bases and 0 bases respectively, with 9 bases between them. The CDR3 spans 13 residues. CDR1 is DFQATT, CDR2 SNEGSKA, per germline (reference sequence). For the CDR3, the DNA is TGCAGTGCCAGTTCTCGAGCCAAAAACATTCAGTACTTC. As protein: CSASSRAKNIQYF.

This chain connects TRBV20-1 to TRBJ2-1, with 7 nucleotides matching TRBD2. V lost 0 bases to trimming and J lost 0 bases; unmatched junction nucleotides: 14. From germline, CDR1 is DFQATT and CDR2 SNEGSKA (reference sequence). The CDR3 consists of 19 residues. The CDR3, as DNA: TGCAGTGCTAGAGATCGAGGAGCGGGGAGGACCAGCTCCTACAATGAGCAGTTCTTC. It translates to CSARDRGAGRTSSYNEQFF.

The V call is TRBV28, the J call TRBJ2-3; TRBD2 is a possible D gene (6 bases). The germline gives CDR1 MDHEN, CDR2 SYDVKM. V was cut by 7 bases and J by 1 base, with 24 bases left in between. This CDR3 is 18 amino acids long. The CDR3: CASKTREELARGTDTQYF. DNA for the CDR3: TGTGCCAGCAAGACCCGAGAAGAACTAGCAAGGGGCACAGATACGCAGTATTTT.

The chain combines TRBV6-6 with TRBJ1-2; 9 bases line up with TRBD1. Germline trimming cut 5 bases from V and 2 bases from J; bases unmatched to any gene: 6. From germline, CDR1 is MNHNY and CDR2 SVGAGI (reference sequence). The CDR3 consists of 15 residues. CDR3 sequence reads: CASSRSGQGNYGYTF. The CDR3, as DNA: TGTGCCAGCAGTAGGTCCGGACAGGGGAACTATGGCTACACCTTC.

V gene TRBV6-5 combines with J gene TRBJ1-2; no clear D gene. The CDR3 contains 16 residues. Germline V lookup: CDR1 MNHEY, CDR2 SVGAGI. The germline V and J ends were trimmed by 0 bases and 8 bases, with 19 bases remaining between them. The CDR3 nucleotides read TGTGCCAGCAGTTACTCGAACAACCGGAGGTTTTTAGGCTACACCTTC. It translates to CASSYSNNRRFLGYTF.

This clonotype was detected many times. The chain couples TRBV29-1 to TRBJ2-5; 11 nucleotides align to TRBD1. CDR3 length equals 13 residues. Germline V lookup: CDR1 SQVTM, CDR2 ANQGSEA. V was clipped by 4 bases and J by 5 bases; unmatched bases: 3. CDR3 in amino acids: CSVGTGGVETQYF. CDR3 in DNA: TGCAGCGTTGGGACAGGGGGCGTTGAGACCCAGTACTTC.

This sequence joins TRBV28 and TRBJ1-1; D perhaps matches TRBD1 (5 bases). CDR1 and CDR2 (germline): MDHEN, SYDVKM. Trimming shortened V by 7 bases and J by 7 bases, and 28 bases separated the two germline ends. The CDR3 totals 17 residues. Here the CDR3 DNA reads TGTGCCAGCACCACTATAGGCGAGGGACGCCTAGACGGTGAAGCTTTCTTT. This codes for CASTTIGEGRLDGEAFF.